Below, 3 T cell receptor beta chains from the same sample are listed, as sequenced in a study of human T cells and chemical hapten exposure. Time point reported: patch test 3, about 24 weeks after DPC sensitization. The treatment here: therapeutic diphenylcyclopropenone sensitization with weekly scalp DPC. TCRdb re-called the RACE reads through MiXCR, storing one row per CDR3 protein. Of about 90,000 distinct CDR3 sequences listed, about a tenth are singletons. The source was whole blood, collected in connection with sensitization to the hapten diphenylcyclopropenone (DPC). These receptor sequences come from a woman aged 25 to 45 with alopecia areata. Some clones in this sample may be carry-over from other donors' samples.

This clonotype was counted ten times or more. The gene calls are TRBV28 and TRBJ2-6; D remains unclear. The V gene's germline CDR1 is MDHEN and CDR2 SYDVKM. The V end lost 6 bases, the J end lost 0 bases, and 12 bases lay between the germline ends. CDR3 length equals 16 residues. In DNA form, the CDR3 reads TGTGCCAGCAGCACACCAAGTAACTCTGGGGCCAACGTCCTGACTTTC. Translated: CASSTPSNSGANVLTF.

In this sample, this clonotype turned up many times. The gene calls are TRBV7-2 and TRBJ1-2; D may be TRBD1 (5 bases). Germline values: CDR1 SGHTA, CDR2 FQGNSA. Between the trimmed V and J ends, which lost 6 bases and 3 bases, there was a span of 8 bases. This CDR3 comprises 12 residues. Here the CDR3 reads CASRKGYYGYTF. CDR3 nucleotides: TGTGCCAGCAGGAAGGGGTACTATGGCTACACCTTC.

The chain couples TRBV10-3 to TRBJ2-7; possibly TRBD1 for D (5 bases). V gave up 7 bases and J gave up 2 bases, with 9 bases separating them. In germline, CDR1 is ENHRY, CDR2 SYGVKD. The CDR3 runs 12 residues. The chain's CDR3 is CAIKAGPYEQYF. CDR3 in DNA: TGTGCCATCAAGGCAGGGCCCTACGAGCAGTACTTC.